Below are 14 T cell receptor beta chains sequenced from a single sample in a study of post-analysis software for immune sequencing data. Study-level findings and limits: Elevated frequency relative to controls characterized several TRBV segments in patients, TRBV5-6, TRBV5-1 and TRBV20-1 among them.

Their recognized antigens are unknown. Prepared libraries of TCR beta cDNA carried unique molecular identifiers. TCRdb reprocessed the PCR reads via MiXCR and lists one record per CDR3 protein. The sample yields approximately 460,000 distinct CDR3 sequences, 45% seen once. Sequenced material: blood. These receptors originate from a girl aged 10-17 years with multiple sclerosis.

The chain joins TRBV20-1 to TRBJ2-3; 8 bases fit TRBD2. V lost 3 bases, J lost 7 bases, and 12 bases stayed unmatched. CDR1 and CDR2 from the germline V gene are DFQATT and SNEGSKA (reference sequence). This CDR3 contains 15 residues. Here the CDR3 reads CSASPSGRAAYTQYF. The CDR3 DNA is TGCAGTGCTAGCCCTTCCGGGAGGGCGGCCTATACGCAGTATTTT.

In this sample, this clonotype turned up a few times. This chain connects TRBV20-1 to TRBJ2-7, with 8 bases fitting TRBD2. Germline loops: CDR1 DFQATT, CDR2 SNEGSKA (reference sequence). The CDR3 is made up of 16 amino acids. V dropped 6 bases and J dropped 0; count of bases not matched to a gene: 13. The CDR3 DNA sequence: TGCAGTGCCCAGCCTCAAGCGGGAGCTGACTCCTACGAGCAGTACTTC. Amino acids: CSAQPQAGADSYEQYF.

This sequence joins TRBV7-2 and TRBJ2-5; D might be TRBD2 (6 bases). Looked up from germline, CDR1 is SGHTA and CDR2 is FQGNSA. V was shortened by 1 base and J by 4 bases, with 10 bases between the two germline ends. CDR3 length: 14 residues. This chain's CDR3 is CASSLGEEAETQYF. The CDR3 DNA is TGTGCCAGCAGCTTAGGGGAGGAAGCAGAGACCCAGTACTTC.

About this clonotype itself: The junction shows a germline mismatch at one end, possibly a read error. The chain combines TRBV12-3 or TRBV12-4 with TRBJ2-1, with a tentative D call TRBD2 (6 bases). This CDR3 spans 12 amino acids. Here the CDR3 reads CASSIAAAEQFF. CDR3 sequence (DNA): TGTGCCAGCAGTATAGCGGCAGCTGAGCAGTTCTTC.

This clonotype was seen more than once but under ten times. V and J are TRBV12-3 or TRBV12-4 and TRBJ2-7; maybe TRBD1 (5 bases). The CDR3 has 14 residues. Trimming shortened V by 7 bases and J by 2 bases, and 15 bases separated the two germline ends. The CDR3: CASTLPDRPYEQYF. DNA of the CDR3: TGTGCCAGCACTCTCCCCGACAGACCCTACGAGCAGTACTTC.

The chain has TRBV29-1 and TRBJ1-1; unclear D gene. The CDR3 is 14 amino acids. V lost 4 bases to trimming and J lost 1 base, with 13 bases between them. Germline V gene sequence: CDR1 SQVTM, CDR2 ANQGSEA. The CDR3 sequence is CSVVNRVANTEAFF. The CDR3, as DNA: TGCAGCGTTGTTAATAGGGTCGCGAACACTGAAGCTTTCTTT.

V is TRBV6-1 and J is TRBJ2-1; D remains unclear. The J call may be faulty, since TRBJ2-7 better matches the DNA end. Germline V gene data show CDR1 as MNHNS and CDR2 as SASEGT. This CDR3 comprises 16 residues. The CDR3 sequence is CAQPWVSHGSYNEQYF. CDR3 coding DNA: TGTGCCCAGCCGTGGGTATCGCACGGCTCCTACAATGAGCAGTACTTC.

This clonotype was observed a single time. The CDR3 DNA reads as TGTGCCAGCAGCTCCGTAAAGACCCAGTACTTC. The encoded protein is CASSSVKTQYF. The chain links TRBV7-2 to TRBJ2-5; no definite D call. This CDR3 spans 11 amino acids. Trimming removed 4 bases from V and 6 bases from J, with 6 bases in between. Germline CDR1 reads SGHTA; CDR2 reads FQGNSA.

This chain joins TRBV5-1 and TRBJ2-1; TRBD2 might be the D (5 bases). Germline lookup yields CDR1 SGHRS and CDR2 YFSETQ. The CDR3 is 15 amino acids. The V gene lost 2 bases and the J gene lost 0 bases, with 9 bases spanning the gap. The CDR3 loop reads CASSLRLTSYNEQFF. The CDR3, as DNA: TGCGCCAGCAGCTTAAGACTAACCTCCTACAATGAGCAGTTCTTC.

The chain links TRBV20-1 to TRBJ2-7; D ambiguous. V shed 3 bases and J shed 7 bases, with 19 bases lying between them. The CDR3 spans 14 residues. Germline assignment: CDR1 DFQATT and CDR2 SNEGSKA (reference sequence). DNA for the CDR3: TGCAGTGCTAGTTTCCACTCCTCCTACAATGAGCAGTACTTC. This gives the protein CSASFHSSYNEQYF.

This clonotype was seen more than once but under ten times. This sequence joins TRBV10-3 and TRBJ2-7; 9 nucleotides line up with TRBD2. Germline loops: CDR1 ENHRY, CDR2 SYGVKD. The V segment lost 2 bases and the J segment 3 bases; nucleotides outside the gene matches: 5. This CDR3 has 15 amino acids. The CDR3 spells CAISESSGGYYEQYF. CDR3 bases: TGTGCCATCAGTGAGAGTAGCGGGGGCTACTACGAGCAGTACTTC.

CDR3 DNA: TGCAGTGCTAACCACGGAAGCTCCTACAATGAGCAGTTCTTC. This encodes CSANHGSSYNEQFF. The chain links TRBV20-1 to TRBJ2-1; D ambiguous. V was cut by 4 bases and J by 0 bases, with 10 bases left in between. The CDR3 is made up of 14 amino acids. Germline values: CDR1 DFQATT, CDR2 SNEGSKA (reference sequence).

Only a few counts were recorded for this clonotype. The chain carries TRBV10-3 and TRBJ2-3, with 10 bases that match TRBD2. This CDR3 comprises 17 residues. Germline values: CDR1 ENHRY, CDR2 SYGVKD. V dropped 3 bases and J dropped 0; count of bases not matched to a gene: 6. The CDR3 spells CAISDWTSGPSTDTQYF. The CDR3 nucleotides are TGTGCCATCAGTGATTGGACTAGCGGACCTAGCACAGATACGCAGTATTTT.

The CDR3 loop is CSVRTSGSTDTQYF. CDR3 bases: TGCAGCGTAAGGACTAGCGGGAGCACAGATACGCAGTATTTT. V and J are TRBV29-1 and TRBJ2-3; 11 nucleotides align to TRBD2. Per the germline V gene, CDR1 is SQVTM and CDR2 is ANQGSEA. The CDR3 has 14 amino acids. J lost 0 bases, V lost 6 bases, and 2 bases had no gene match.